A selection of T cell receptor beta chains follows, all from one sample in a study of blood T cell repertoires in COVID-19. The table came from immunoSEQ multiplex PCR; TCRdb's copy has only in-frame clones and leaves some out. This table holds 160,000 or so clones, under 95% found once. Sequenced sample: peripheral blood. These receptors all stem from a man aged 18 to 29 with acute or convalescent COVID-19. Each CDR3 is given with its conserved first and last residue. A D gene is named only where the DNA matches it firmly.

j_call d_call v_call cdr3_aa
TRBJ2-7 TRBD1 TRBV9 CASSVAGQGFYEQYF
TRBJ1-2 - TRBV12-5 CASGSLLGGSYGYTF
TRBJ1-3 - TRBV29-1 CSAASGASNSGNTIYF
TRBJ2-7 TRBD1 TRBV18 CASSLDRDSPYEQYF
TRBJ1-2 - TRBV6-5 CASTSTQGYGYTF
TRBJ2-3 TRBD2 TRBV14 CASSLYRPMVGGRSTDTQYF
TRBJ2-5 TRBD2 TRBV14 CASSLRLAGKGTQYF
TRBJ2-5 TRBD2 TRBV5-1 CASSFSSGYLGTQYF
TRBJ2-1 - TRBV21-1 CASSKVETSGTNEQFF
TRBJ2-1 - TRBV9 CASSVEDSPYGEQFF
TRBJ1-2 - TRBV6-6 CASSYKQGADGRGYTF
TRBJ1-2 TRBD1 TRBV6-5 CASSYEGAGGYTF
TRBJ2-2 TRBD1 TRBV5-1 CASSWDSPSNTGELFF
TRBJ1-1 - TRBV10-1 CASSNTGFTEAFF
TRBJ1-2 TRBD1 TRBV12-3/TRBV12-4 CASSLGGGAGYTF
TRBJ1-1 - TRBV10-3 CAISESQGTNTEAFF
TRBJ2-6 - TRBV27 CASSLSPALTGYSGANVLTF
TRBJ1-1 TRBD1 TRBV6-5 CASNNRGPVNTEAFF
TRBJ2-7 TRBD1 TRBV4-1 CASSSRTGGLYEQYF
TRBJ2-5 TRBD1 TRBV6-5 CASSYAGTGGETQYF
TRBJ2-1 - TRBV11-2 CASRNPGRGNEQFF
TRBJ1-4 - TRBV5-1 CASSLGGGANEKLFF
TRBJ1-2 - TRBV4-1 CASHIGGGVNYGYTF
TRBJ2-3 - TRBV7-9 CASSLASSTDTQYF
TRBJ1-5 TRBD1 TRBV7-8 CASSAVGQGDQPQHF
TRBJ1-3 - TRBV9 CASSRGSSGNTIYF
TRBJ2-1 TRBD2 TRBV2 CASSAGTSGNNEQFF
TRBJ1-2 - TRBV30 CAWSVETLGYTF
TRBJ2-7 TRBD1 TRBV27 CASSSGQGGEQYF
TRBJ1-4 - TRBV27 CASSPGPGGATNEKLFF
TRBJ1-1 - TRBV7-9 CASSFPTKNTEAFF
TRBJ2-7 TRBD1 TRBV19 CASSFAGGPSYEQYF
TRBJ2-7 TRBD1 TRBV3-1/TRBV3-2 CASSPNRGAYEQYF
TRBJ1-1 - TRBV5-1 CASSLLAGVNTEAFF
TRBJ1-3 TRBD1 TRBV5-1 CASSPGTGILGGNTIYF
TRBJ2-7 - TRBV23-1 CASSRQTYEQYF
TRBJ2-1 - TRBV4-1 CASSRTVSSYNEQFF
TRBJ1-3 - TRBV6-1 CASSDRSGNTIYF
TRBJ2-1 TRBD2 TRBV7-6 CASSLPPTAGGYNEQFF
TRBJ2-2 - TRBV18 CASSPGQANTGELFF
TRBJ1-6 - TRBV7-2 CASSPYRNSPLHF
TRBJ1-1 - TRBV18 CATSPMNTEAFF
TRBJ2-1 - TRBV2 CASIRSSPNEQFF
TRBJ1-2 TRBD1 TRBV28 CASETGQGIYYGYTF
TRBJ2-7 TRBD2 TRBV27 CASSPRLAGGYEQYF
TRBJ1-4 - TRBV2 CASRRGLAEKLFF
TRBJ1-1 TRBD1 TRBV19 CASRRTGLDTEAFF
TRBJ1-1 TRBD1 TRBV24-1 CATSDSGGPNTEAFF
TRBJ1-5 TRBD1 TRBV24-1 CATSDSTGGVNQPQHF
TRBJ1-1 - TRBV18 CASSPTGGTEAFF
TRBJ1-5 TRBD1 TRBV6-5 CASILPGGSQHF
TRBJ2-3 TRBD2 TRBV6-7 CASSYPSGSSTDTQYF
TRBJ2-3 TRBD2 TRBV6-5 CASSWAGGTDTQYF
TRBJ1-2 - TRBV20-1 CSARGVDGYTF
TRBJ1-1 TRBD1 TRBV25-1 CASSERDRLYAKAFF